The next 15 T cell receptor beta chains were all read from a single sample in a study of CD8 T cells in Susac syndrome. RNA, at about 0.45 to 1 ug, was reverse transcribed with random hexamers. TCRdb independently ran MiXCR on the immunoSEQ multiplex PCR reads; one entry per CDR3 protein. This sample has roughly 70,000 distinct CDR3 sequences; 96% occur once, and the top ten carry around 0.11%. Sequencing used CD4+ T cells from PBMCs. The receptors were sampled from a human donor with multiple sclerosis.

This chain links TRBV5-4 with TRBJ2-7; 8 bases agree with TRBD2. This CDR3 is built from 14 residues. Looked up from germline, CDR1 is SGHNT and CDR2 is YYREEE (reference sequence). The ends lost 4 bases at V and 2 bases at J; junction bases unmatched: 5. The CDR3 here is CASSPGTRTYEQYF. The DNA for the CDR3 is TGTGCCAGCAGCCCCGGGACTAGGACCTACGAGCAGTACTTC.

V usage is TRBV20-1 and J usage is TRBJ2-1, with D perhaps matching TRBD2 (5 bases). V dropped 6 bases and J dropped 6 bases, with 12 bases sitting between them. Germline V gene lookup returns CDR1 DFQATT and CDR2 SNEGSKA (reference sequence). The length of the CDR3 is 12 residues. The CDR3 loop is CSANDRGNEQFF. The DNA for the CDR3 is TGCAGTGCAAATGATCGGGGCAATGAGCAGTTCTTC.

This sequence joins TRBV3-1 and TRBJ2-7; D unclear. The CDR3 is 13 amino acids. The V gene lost 0 bases and the J gene lost 9 bases, with 12 bases spanning the gap. Germline V gene sequence: CDR1 LGHDT, CDR2 YNNKEL (reference sequence). The CDR3 DNA reads as TGTGCCAGCAGCCAAGATCCCAGTACGGCGCAGTACTTC. Protein product: CASSQDPSTAQYF.

V gene TRBV13 combines with J gene TRBJ1-2; D remains unclear. V lost 5 bases, J lost 8 bases, and 18 bases lay in between. This CDR3 contains 14 residues. CDR1 is PRHDT, CDR2 FYEKMQ, per germline (reference sequence). CDR3 DNA sequence: TGTGCCAGCAGCCTGTTTGGCCCACAGAGCGGCTACACCTTC. This sequence encodes CASSLFGPQSGYTF. Full variable domain (remainder filled in from reference TRBV13 and TRBJ1-2): AAGVIQSPRHLIKEKRETATLKCYPIPRHDTVYWYQQGPGQDPQFLISFYEKMQSDKGSIPDRFSAQQFSDYHSELNMSSLELGDSALYFCASSLFGPQSGYTFGSGTRLTVV.

This clonotype was recorded once. In DNA, the CDR3 is TGTGCCAGCACTACCTCGGGTCCTAATGAAAAACTGTTTTTT. Translation: CASTTSGPNEKLFF. This rearrangement joins TRBV12-3 or TRBV12-4 to TRBJ1-4; no definite D call. V dropped 7 bases and J dropped 3 bases, with 12 bases sitting between them. This CDR3 has 14 amino acids.

CDR3 residues: CASSYGRPGSPLHF. The CDR3 DNA reads TGTGCCAGCAGCTACGGTCGCCCGGGTTCACCCCTCCACTTT. The chain links TRBV6-2 or TRBV6-3 to TRBJ1-6, with D uncertain. The V gene lost 6 bases and the J gene lost 9 bases, with 15 bases spanning the gap. CDR1 and CDR2 (germline): MNHEY, SVGEGT. This CDR3 has 14 residues.

The genes are TRBV7-9 and TRBJ1-5; D is ambiguous. The germline V gene encodes CDR1 SEHNR and CDR2 FQNEAQ (reference sequence). CDR3 size: 13 residues. V lost 6 bases and J 7 bases, leaving 13 bases between the germline ends. Here the CDR3 reads CASSRTGRQPQHF. The CDR3, as DNA: TGTGCCAGCAGTCGGACCGGTCGGCAGCCCCAGCATTTT. The variable domain in full, completed from reference TRBV7-9 and TRBJ1-5, reads DTGVSQNPRHKITKRGQNVTFRCDPISEHNRLYWYRQTLGQGPEFLTYFQNEAQLEKSRLLSDRFSAERPKGSFSTLEIQRTEQGDSAMYLCASSRTGRQPQHFGDGTRLSIL.

The V call is TRBV30, the J call TRBJ2-5, with unresolved D. Between the trimmed V and J ends, which lost 3 bases and 2 bases, there was a span of 7 bases. CDR1 is GTSNPN, CDR2 SVGIG, per germline (reference sequence). CDR3 length: 12 amino acids. The CDR3 bases are TGTGCCTGGAGAGGCAAGCAAGAGACCCAGTACTTC. It codes for CAWRGKQETQYF.

J is TRBJ2-5 and V is TRBV27; the D call may be TRBD1 or TRBD2 (5 bases each). The CDR3 runs to 16 residues. V was trimmed by 4 bases and J by 1 base, leaving 16 bases between them. The germline V gene encodes CDR1 MNHEY and CDR2 SMNVEV (reference sequence). In DNA form, the CDR3 reads TGTGCCAGCAGTTCCAGGGCGGCTAGCCGCCAAGAGACCCAGTACTTC. This codes for CASSSRAASRQETQYF.

J is TRBJ2-7 and V is TRBV28; 9 bases fit TRBD1. Germline CDR1 is MDHEN and CDR2 is SYDVKM. V lost 6 bases, J lost 4 bases, and 10 bases stayed unmatched. The CDR3 is 15 amino acids. The CDR3 is CASSLPGQGGYEQYF. CDR3 in DNA: TGTGCCAGCAGCCTACCGGGACAGGGAGGATACGAGCAGTACTTC. The whole variable domain, remainder taken from reference TRBV28 and TRBJ2-7, is DVKVTQSSRYLVKRTGEKVFLECVQDMDHENMFWYRQDPGLGLRLIYFSYDVKMKEKGDIPEGYSVSREKKERFSLILESASTNQTSMYLCASSLPGQGGYEQYFGPGTRLTVT.

The V call is TRBV24-1, the J call TRBJ2-2; D gene ambiguous. Trimming took off 1 base at V and 2 bases at J, with 4 bases between the two ends. The CDR3 runs 14 residues. Germline CDR1 reads KGHDR; CDR2 reads SFDVKD. The CDR3: CATSDFPNTGELFF. The CDR3 DNA reads as TGTGCCACCAGTGATTTCCCTAACACCGGGGAGCTGTTTTTT.

V usage is TRBV7-9 and J usage is TRBJ2-5, with D possibly TRBD2 on 5 matching bases. There are 15 residues in the CDR3. The V gene's germline CDR1 is SEHNR and CDR2 FQNEAQ (reference sequence). V was shortened by 5 bases and J by 5 bases, with 18 bases between the two germline ends. The CDR3 loop reads CASSPTRTGGETQYF. CDR3 bases: TGTGCCAGCAGCCCGACCCGGACGGGCGGGGAGACCCAGTACTTC.

The CDR3 DNA sequence: TGTGCCAGCACCAGCGGGCGGGGGGGCCCGTCCTACGAGCAGTACTTC. Translated: CASTSGRGGPSYEQYF. The chain combines TRBV27 with TRBJ2-7, with TRBD2 matching over 9 bases. Germline V lookup: CDR1 MNHEY, CDR2 SMNVEV (reference sequence). V lost 7 bases, J lost 1 base, and 11 bases stayed unmatched. The CDR3 loop spans 16 amino acids.

V and J are TRBV7-9 and TRBJ2-7, with D perhaps being TRBD1 or TRBD2 (5 bases each). Trimming left V 4 bases short and J 0 bases short, with 10 bases between. From germline, CDR1 is SEHNR and CDR2 FQNEAQ (reference sequence). The CDR3 runs to 14 residues. CDR3 amino acids: CASSSGTVSYEQYF. CDR3 nucleotide sequence: TGTGCCAGCAGCTCCGGGACGGTCTCCTACGAGCAGTACTTC.

This sequence joins TRBV13 and TRBJ2-7; TRBD2 might be the D (6 bases). The germline V gene has CDR1 PRHDT and CDR2 FYEKMQ (reference sequence). V was trimmed by 5 bases and J by 0 bases, leaving 14 bases between them. This CDR3 spans 15 amino acids. In nucleotides, the CDR3 is TGTGCCAGCAGCGCGATGACAGCGGGCTCCTACGAGCAGTACTTC. Translation gives CASSAMTAGSYEQYF.